Listed below are T cell receptor beta chains from one sample, sequenced in a study of cytomegalovirus exposure and HLA in healthy donors. TCRdb's table, derived via immunoSEQ multiplex PCR, lists solely in-frame clones and lacks some. This table has approximately 160,000 clones, roughly 82% appearing once. Source material: PBMCs. The receptors were sampled from a woman aged 45-59 years in good health and CMV-seropositive. CDR3s leave out the opening cysteine and the closing phenylalanine or tryptophan. Fields, in order: D gene, clone size, V gene, CDR3 protein. The D gene is left open where the match is weak. Only some rows state a clone size, as once, few, many or a class for expanded clones.

NA | NA | TRBV2 | ASSERGWAQY
NA | once | TRBV6-6 | ASSYGGSGQPQH
NA | NA | TRBV11-2 | ASSPPLRLVYTGELF
TRBD2 | NA | TRBV7-8 | ASSLVVGDYSYNEQF
NA | once | TRBV7-6 | ASSLVSWNEQF
NA | NA | TRBV27 | ASSLSAGEMNTEAF
NA | NA | TRBV5-6 | ASSLVQINEQY
NA | few | TRBV5-1 | ASSLEQVDTEAF
NA | once | TRBV27 | ASSLWADGEAF
TRBD2 | NA | TRBV5-5 | ASSPPGGLVTGELF
TRBD2 | NA | TRBV5-1 | ASSPRGLAGVTDTQY
TRBD1 | NA | TRBV30 | AWSPRKGASMADTQY
TRBD1 | NA | TRBV6-5 | ASSPRGRGLGEQY
TRBD1 | NA | TRBV7-9 | ASAAGQPNTEAF
TRBD1 | NA | TRBV7-9 | ASSLRTGDGYEQY
TRBD2 | few | TRBV11-1 | ASSSWASGGNEQF
TRBD1 | once | TRBV10-3 | AISESAGGIQPQH
NA | once | TRBV5-8 | ASTNGGSNQPQH
NA | NA | TRBV7-7 | ASSPLVGGTNTEAF
NA | few | TRBV18 | ASSRERANTEAF
NA | NA | TRBV19 | ASSIGPGIGELF
TRBD1 | few | TRBV29-1 | SVAADRRTAF
NA | NA | TRBV5-6 | ASRDSGDRREQY
TRBD1 | NA | TRBV6-6 | ASREGQANYGYT